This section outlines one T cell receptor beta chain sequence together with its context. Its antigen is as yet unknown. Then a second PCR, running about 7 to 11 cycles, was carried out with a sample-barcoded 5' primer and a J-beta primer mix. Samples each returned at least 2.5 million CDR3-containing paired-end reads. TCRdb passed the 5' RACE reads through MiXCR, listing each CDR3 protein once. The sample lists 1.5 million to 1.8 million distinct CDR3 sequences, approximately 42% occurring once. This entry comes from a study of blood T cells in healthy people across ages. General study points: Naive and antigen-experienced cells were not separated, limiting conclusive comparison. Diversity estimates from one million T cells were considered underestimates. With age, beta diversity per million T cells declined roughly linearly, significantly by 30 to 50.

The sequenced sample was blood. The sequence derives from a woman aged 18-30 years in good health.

The CDR3 DNA reads TGTGCCAGCAGCTTAGGGAGTCGCGTAGCCTACGAGCAGTACTTC. It codes for CASSLGSRVAYEQYF. The rearrangement joins TRBV7-2 to TRBJ2-7; D is unresolved. CDR1 is SGHTA, CDR2 FQGNSA, per germline. V was trimmed by 1 base and J by 2 bases, leaving 12 bases between them. The CDR3 has 15 residues.